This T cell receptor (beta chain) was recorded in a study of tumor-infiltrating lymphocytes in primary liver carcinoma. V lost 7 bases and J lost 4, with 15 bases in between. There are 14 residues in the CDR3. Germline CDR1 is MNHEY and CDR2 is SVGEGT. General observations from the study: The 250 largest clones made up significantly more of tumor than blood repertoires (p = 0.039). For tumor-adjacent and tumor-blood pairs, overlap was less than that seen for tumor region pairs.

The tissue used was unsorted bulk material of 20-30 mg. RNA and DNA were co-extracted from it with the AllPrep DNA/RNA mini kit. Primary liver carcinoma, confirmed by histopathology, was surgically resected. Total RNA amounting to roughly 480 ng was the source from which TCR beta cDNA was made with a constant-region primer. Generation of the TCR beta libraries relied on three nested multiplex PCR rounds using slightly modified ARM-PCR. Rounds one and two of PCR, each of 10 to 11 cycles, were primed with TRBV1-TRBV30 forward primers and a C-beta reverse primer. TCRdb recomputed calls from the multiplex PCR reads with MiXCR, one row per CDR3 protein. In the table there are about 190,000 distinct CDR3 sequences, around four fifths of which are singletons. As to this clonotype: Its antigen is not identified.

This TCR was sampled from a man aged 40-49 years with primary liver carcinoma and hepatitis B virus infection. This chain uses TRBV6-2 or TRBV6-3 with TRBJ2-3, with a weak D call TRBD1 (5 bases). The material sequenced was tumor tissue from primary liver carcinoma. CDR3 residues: CASISRARPDTQYF. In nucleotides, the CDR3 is TGTGCCAGCATCTCCAGGGCCCGCCCAGATACGCAGTATTTT.